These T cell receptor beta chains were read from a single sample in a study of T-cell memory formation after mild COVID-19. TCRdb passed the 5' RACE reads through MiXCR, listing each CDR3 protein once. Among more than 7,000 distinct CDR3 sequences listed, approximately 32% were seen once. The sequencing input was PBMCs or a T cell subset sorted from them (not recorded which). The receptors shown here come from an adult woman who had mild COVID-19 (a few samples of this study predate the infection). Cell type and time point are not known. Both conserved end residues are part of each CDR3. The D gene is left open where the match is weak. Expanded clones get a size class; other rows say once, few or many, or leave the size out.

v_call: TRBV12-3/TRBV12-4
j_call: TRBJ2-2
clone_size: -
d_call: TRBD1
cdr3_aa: CASSLLAGGPGELFF
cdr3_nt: TGTGCCAGCAGTTTATTGGCAGGGGGACCCGGGGAGCTGTTTTTT

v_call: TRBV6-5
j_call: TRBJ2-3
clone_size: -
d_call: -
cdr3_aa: CASSYIGEQYF
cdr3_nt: TGTGCCAGCAGTTACATCGGCGAGCAGTACTTT

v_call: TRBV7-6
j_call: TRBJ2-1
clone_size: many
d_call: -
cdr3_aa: CASSLEAGVGYYNEQFF
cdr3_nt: TGTGCCAGCAGCTTAGAGGCAGGGGTTGGTTACTACAATGAGCAGTTCTTC

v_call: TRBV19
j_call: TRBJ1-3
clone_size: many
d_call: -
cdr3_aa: CASWISGNTIYF
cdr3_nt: TGTGCCAGCTGGATCTCTGGAAACACCATATATTTT

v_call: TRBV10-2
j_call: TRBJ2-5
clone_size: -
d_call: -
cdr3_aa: CASSDGGAGQTQYF
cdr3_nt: TGCGCCAGCAGTGATGGGGGGGCCGGGCAGACCCAGTACTTC

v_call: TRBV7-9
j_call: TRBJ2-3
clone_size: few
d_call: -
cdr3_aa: CASSLMGGTDTQYF
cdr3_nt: TGTGCCAGCAGCTTAATGGGGGGCACAGATACGCAGTATTTT

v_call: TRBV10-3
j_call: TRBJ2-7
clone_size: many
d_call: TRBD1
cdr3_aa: CAISPDREEQYF
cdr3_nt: TGTGCCATCAGTCCGGACAGGGAGGAGCAGTACTTC

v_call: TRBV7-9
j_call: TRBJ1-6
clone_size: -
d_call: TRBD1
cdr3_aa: CASSPPGQGPLGSPLHF
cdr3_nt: TGTGCCAGCAGCCCTCCGGGACAGGGGCCTTTAGGATCACCCCTCCACTTT

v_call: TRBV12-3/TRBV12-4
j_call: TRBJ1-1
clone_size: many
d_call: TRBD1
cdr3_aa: CASSSLRGVMNTEAFF
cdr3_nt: TGTGCCAGCAGTTCCCTCAGGGGGGTCATGAACACTGAAGCTTTCTTT

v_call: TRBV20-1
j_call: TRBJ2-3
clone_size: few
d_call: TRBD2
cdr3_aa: CSASQRTSGTDTQYF
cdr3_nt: TGCAGTGCTAGCCAAAGAACTAGCGGGACAGATACGCAGTATTTT

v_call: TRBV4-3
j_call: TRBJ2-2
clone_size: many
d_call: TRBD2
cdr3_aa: CASSPGLVYTGELFF
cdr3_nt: TGCGCCAGCAGCCCAGGACTAGTATATACCGGGGAGCTGTTTTTT

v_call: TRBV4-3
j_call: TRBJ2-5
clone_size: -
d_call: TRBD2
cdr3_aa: CASSQAALAGEETQYF
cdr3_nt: TGCGCCAGCAGCCAAGCGGCGCTAGCGGGGGAAGAGACCCAGTACTTC

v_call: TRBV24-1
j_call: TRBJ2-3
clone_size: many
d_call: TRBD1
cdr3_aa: CATSESGTGGFYDTQYF
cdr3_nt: TGTGCCACCAGTGAATCTGGGACAGGAGGATTCTACGATACGCAGTATTTT

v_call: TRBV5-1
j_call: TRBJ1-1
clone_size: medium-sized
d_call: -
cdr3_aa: CASSAPSLTATGTEAFF
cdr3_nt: TGCGCCAGCAGCGCACCCTCCCTGACAGCCACGGGCACTGAAGCTTTCTTT

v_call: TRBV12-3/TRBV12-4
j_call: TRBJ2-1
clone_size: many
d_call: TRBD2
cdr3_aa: CASALIAGGDLWDEQFF
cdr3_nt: TGTGCCAGCGCCCTCATAGCGGGGGGCGATCTCTGGGATGAGCAGTTCTTC

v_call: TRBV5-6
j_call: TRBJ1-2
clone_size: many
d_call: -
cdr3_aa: CASSHLTGSGYTF
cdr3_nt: TGTGCCAGCAGCCATTTGACCGGGAGTGGCTACACCTTC

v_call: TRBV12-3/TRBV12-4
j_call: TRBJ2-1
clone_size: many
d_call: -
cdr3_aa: CASSLIGGGQGEQFF
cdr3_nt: TGTGCCAGCAGTTTAATAGGGGGGGGGCAAGGTGAGCAGTTCTTC

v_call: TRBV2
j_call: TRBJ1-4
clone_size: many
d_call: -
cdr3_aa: CASSEGASWGEKLFF
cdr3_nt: TGTGCCAGCAGTGAAGGGGCCAGTTGGGGAGAAAAACTGTTTTTT

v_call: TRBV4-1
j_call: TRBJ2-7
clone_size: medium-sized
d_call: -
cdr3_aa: CASSQVGGRDFSYEQYF
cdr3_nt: TGCGCCAGCAGCCAAGTGGGAGGCCGGGACTTCTCCTACGAGCAGTACTTC

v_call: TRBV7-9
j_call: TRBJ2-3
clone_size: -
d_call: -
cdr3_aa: CASSAGRTTDTQYF
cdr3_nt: TGTGCCAGCAGCGCCGGGCGGACCACAGATACGCAGTATTTT

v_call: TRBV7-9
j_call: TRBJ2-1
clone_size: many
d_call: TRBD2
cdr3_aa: CASSLEAGGPNNEQFF
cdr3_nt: TGTGCCAGCAGCTTAGAAGCGGGAGGGCCAAACAATGAGCAGTTCTTC

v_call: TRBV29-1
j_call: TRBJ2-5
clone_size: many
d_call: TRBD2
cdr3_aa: CSVDTSGARATQYF
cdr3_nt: TGCAGCGTTGATACTAGCGGGGCTCGTGCGACCCAGTACTTC

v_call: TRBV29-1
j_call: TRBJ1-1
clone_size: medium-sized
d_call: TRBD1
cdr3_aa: CSVRPGQLNTEAFF
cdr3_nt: TGCAGCGTCCGACCGGGACAGCTGAACACTGAAGCTTTCTTT